These T cell receptor beta chains were read from a single sample in a study of T cell responses to AZD1222 COVID-19 vaccine. Method: immunoSEQ multiplex PCR; TCRdb's copy keeps in-frame clones and lacks some. The data hold over 75,000 clones, with roughly nine tenths observed a single time. The material was peripheral blood, obtained 28 days after the second AZD1222 dose. These receptors were collected from an adult who received the AZD1222 COVID-19 vaccine. The CDR3 runs from the conserved cysteine through the conserved F or W. A D gene is named only where the DNA matches it firmly. Size tells how often a clone was seen (once, few, many) or the class of an expanded clone, and some rows leave it out.

clone size	D gene	V gene	J gene	CDR3 DNA	CDR3 protein
NA	NA	TRBV2	TRBJ1-2	TGTGCCAGCAAATTATCGGACGGAGTACTGGTCTACACCTTC	CASKLSDGVLVYTF
NA	NA	TRBV5-8	TRBJ2-1	TGTGCCAGCAGCGGGCCGGGGAAGCTCCACAATGAGCAGTTCTTC	CASSGPGKLHNEQFF
NA	TRBD1	TRBV19	TRBJ1-1	TGTGCCAGTAGTATTTGGACAGGCCGGACTGAAGCTTTCTTT	CASSIWTGRTEAFF
once	NA	TRBV4-3	TRBJ1-1	TGCGCCAGCAGCCAAGATCGAGAGGGGACGGTTTTCTTT	CASSQDREGTVFF
NA	NA	TRBV7-9	TRBJ1-4	TGTGCCAGCAGCTTAGCAAGCTATAATGAAAAACTGTTTTTT	CASSLASYNEKLFF
NA	NA	TRBV5-1	TRBJ2-2	TGCGCCAGCAGCTTATGGGGATCTGACACCGGGGAGCTGTTTTTT	CASSLWGSDTGELFF
NA	NA	TRBV11-2	TRBJ2-1	TGTGCCAGCAGCCACCTCCAGGGTCTGAATAATGATGAGCAGTTCTTC	CASSHLQGLNNDEQFF
NA	TRBD1	TRBV19	TRBJ1-2	TGTGCCAGTACCCTACGTTGGACAGGACGAAGCTATGGCTACACCTTC	CASTLRWTGRSYGYTF
NA	NA	TRBV2	TRBJ1-1	TGTGCCAGCACCTTCGGAGGGACTGAAGCTTTCTTT	CASTFGGTEAFF
NA	TRBD2	TRBV15	TRBJ2-3	TGTGCCACCAGCAGAGATCCCAGCGGGGAGGGCACAGATACGCAGTATTTT	CATSRDPSGEGTDTQYF
NA	NA	TRBV30	TRBJ2-7	TGTGCCTGGAGTTTTGGTAGCGGCAATTCCGAGCAGTACTTC	CAWSFGSGNSEQYF
NA	TRBD1	TRBV5-1	TRBJ1-6	TGCGCCAGCAGCGCCCAGGGACAGAACAGTTCACCCCTCCACTTT	CASSAQGQNSSPLHF
NA	NA	TRBV6-5	TRBJ1-2	TGTGCCAGCAGCAACCTCTACAGTGGATATGGCTACACCTTC	CASSNLYSGYGYTF
NA	NA	TRBV7-9	TRBJ1-5	TGTGCCAGCAGCGGAGTGTGGCAGGGAAGAGCTCAGCCCCAGCATTTT	CASSGVWQGRAQPQHF
NA	NA	TRBV30	TRBJ2-2	TGTGCCTGGAGTAGACTAGATTACACCGGGGAGCTGTTTTTT	CAWSRLDYTGELFF
NA	TRBD1	TRBV20-1	TRBJ2-3	TGCAGTGCTAGTCCACCTTGGACAGGGGACACAGATACGCAGTATTTT	CSASPPWTGDTDTQYF
NA	NA	TRBV5-5	TRBJ2-3	TGTGCCAGCAGCTTGGACACTTCTAGCACAGATACGCAGTATTTT	CASSLDTSSTDTQYF
NA	NA	TRBV6-6	TRBJ2-4	TGTGCCAGCAGTTACTCTCTACAGGAACACAAAAACATTCAGTACTTC	CASSYSLQEHKNIQYF
NA	NA	TRBV15	TRBJ1-4	TGTGCCACCAGCAGAGATACCGCGGCAACTAATGAAAAACTGTTTTTT	CATSRDTAATNEKLFF
NA	NA	TRBV12-3/TRBV12-4	TRBJ1-2	TGTGCCAGCAGTTCGGGACAAAACTATGGCTACACCTTC	CASSSGQNYGYTF
NA	NA	TRBV11-3	TRBJ2-1	TGTGCCAGCAGCTTAGGGGGGAGCTACGAGCAGTTCTTC	CASSLGGSYEQFF
NA	NA	TRBV6-5	TRBJ1-1	TGTGCCAGCAGGAGAACATTGAACACTGAAGCTTTCTTT	CASRRTLNTEAFF
NA	TRBD2	TRBV5-1	TRBJ2-3	TGCGCCAGCAGCTTGGACTATGCGGGGGGGTCCACAGATACGCAGTATTTT	CASSLDYAGGSTDTQYF
once	TRBD2	TRBV5-1	TRBJ2-3	TGCGCCAGCAGCTTGGCCAAGACTAGCGGCACAGATACGCAGTATTTT	CASSLAKTSGTDTQYF
NA	TRBD1	TRBV10-1	TRBJ1-1	TGCGCCAGCAGTGAGACTCCGACAGGGACTGAAGCTTTCTTT	CASSETPTGTEAFF
NA	NA	TRBV19	TRBJ2-7	TGTGCCAGTAGTAAACAGGGTTACGAGCAGTACTTC	CASSKQGYEQYF
NA	NA	TRBV30	TRBJ1-3	TGTGCCTGGAATCCCAGGGATTCTGGAAACACCATATATTTT	CAWNPRDSGNTIYF
NA	NA	TRBV7-9	TRBJ1-1	TGTGCCAGCAGCCAGCAACAGGGCCTGAACACTGAAGCTTTCTTT	CASSQQQGLNTEAFF
NA	NA	TRBV9	TRBJ2-6	TGTGCCAGCAGCGTAGGTAGCTCTGGGGCCAACGTCCTGACTTTC	CASSVGSSGANVLTF
NA	TRBD1	TRBV18	TRBJ1-1	TGTGCCAGCTCCCCTAGAATTGGGACAGGGATGAACACTGAAGCTTTCTTT	CASSPRIGTGMNTEAFF
NA	NA	TRBV19	TRBJ2-7	TGTGCCAGTAGTGTCAGGGGCGAGCAGTACTTC	CASSVRGEQYF
NA	TRBD1	TRBV19	TRBJ1-1	TGTGCCAGTAAGAGCGCAGGGGGGTTTGGCACTGAAGCTTTCTTT	CASKSAGGFGTEAFF
NA	NA	TRBV5-1	TRBJ1-1	TGCGCCAGCAGCCGGGGAACGGGGGCCGACACTGAAGCTTTCTTT	CASSRGTGADTEAFF
NA	NA	TRBV28	TRBJ2-1	TGTGCCAGCAGTCCCAGCCGCGCACTGTACAATGAGCAGTTCTTC	CASSPSRALYNEQFF
once	NA	TRBV7-2	TRBJ2-7	TGTGCCAGCAGCAAGTCAGGGGTAGAAGAGGAGCAGTACTTC	CASSKSGVEEEQYF